This T cell receptor beta chain was profiled in a study of radiation and T cells in renal cell carcinoma. A remark on this clone: Its specificity is not known.

TCRdb's table, derived via immunoSEQ multiplex PCR, lists solely in-frame clones and lacks some. This table has some 150,000 clones, roughly 88% appearing once. Time point reported: baseline pretreatment blood. The treatment here: 15 Gy SBRT to primary tumor, nephrectomy 4 weeks later. Whole-study results and caveats: Baseline intratumoral clonotype presence is unknown without pretreatment biopsies.

V was pared by 4 bases and J by 12 bases, with 15 bases between. The germline V gene has CDR1 SEHNR and CDR2 FQNEAQ (reference sequence). The CDR3 is 12 amino acids. V gene TRBV7-9 combines with J gene TRBJ1-1, with D unresolved. The clonotype was recovered from a woman aged 45-60 years with renal cell carcinoma. Source: blood, taken from a patient whose treatment included radiotherapy and nephrectomy. CDR3 protein: CASSSVRETTFF. CDR3 sequence (DNA): TGTGCCAGCAGCTCCGTCCGGGAGACCACTTTCTTT.